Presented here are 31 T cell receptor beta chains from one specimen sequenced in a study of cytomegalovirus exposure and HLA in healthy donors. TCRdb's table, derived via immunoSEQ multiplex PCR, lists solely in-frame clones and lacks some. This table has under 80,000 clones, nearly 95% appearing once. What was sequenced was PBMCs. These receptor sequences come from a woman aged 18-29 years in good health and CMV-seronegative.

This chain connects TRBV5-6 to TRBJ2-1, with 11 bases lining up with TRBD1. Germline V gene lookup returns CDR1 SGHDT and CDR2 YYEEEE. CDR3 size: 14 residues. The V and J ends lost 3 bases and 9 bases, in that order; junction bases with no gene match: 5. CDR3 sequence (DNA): TGTGCCAGCAGCTGGGGGACAGGGGGGACTGAGCAGTTCTTC. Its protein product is CASSWGTGGTEQFF.

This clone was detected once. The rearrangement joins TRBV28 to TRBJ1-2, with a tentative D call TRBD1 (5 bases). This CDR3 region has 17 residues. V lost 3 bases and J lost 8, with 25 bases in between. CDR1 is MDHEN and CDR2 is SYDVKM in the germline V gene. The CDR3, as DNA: TGTGCCAGCAGTTTGTGGCCTGTAGGGGCGCGATCTCACGGCTACACCTTC. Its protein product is CASSLWPVGARSHGYTF.

In nucleotides, the CDR3 is TGTGCCTGGGGGACAGTCTCCTACGAGCAGTACTTC. Translating it yields CAWGTVSYEQYF. The chain employs TRBV30 and TRBJ2-7, with TRBD1 matching 7 bases. CDR3 length: 12 amino acids. Germline V gene sequence: CDR1 GTSNPN, CDR2 SVGIG (reference sequence). Losses at the gene ends were 5 bases for V and 0 bases for J; bases not matched to a gene: 1.

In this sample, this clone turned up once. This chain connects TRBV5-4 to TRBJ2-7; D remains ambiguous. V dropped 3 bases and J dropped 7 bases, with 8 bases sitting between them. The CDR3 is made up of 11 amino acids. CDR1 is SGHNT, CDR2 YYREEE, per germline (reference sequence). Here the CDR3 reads CASSSQDEQYF. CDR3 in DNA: TGTGCCAGCAGCTCCCAGGATGAGCAGTACTTC.

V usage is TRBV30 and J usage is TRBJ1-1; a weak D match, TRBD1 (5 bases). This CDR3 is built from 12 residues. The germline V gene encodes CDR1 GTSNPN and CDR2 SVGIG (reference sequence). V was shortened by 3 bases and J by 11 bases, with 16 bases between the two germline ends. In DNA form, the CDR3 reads TGTGCCTGGAGGGGGCGGAGCATGTGGGCTTTCTTT. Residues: CAWRGRSMWAFF.

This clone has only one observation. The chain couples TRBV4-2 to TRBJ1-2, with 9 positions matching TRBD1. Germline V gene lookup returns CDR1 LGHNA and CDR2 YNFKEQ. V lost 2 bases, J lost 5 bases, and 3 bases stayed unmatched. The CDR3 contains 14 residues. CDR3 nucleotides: TGTGCCAGCAGCCAATCGACAGGGGGGTATGGCTACACCTTC. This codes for CASSQSTGGYGYTF.

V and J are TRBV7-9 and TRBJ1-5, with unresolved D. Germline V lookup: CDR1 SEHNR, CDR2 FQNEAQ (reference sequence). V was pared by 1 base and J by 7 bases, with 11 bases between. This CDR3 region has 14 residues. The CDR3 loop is CASSLGSSGQPQHF. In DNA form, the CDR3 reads TGTGCCAGCAGCTTAGGTTCCTCAGGCCAGCCCCAGCATTTT.

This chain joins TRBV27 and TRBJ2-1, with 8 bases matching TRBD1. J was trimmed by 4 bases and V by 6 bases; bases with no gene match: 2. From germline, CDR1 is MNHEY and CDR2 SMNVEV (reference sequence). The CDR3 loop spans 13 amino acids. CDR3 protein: CASRQGVYNEQFF. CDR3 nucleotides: TGTGCCAGCAGACAGGGGGTATACAATGAGCAGTTCTTC.

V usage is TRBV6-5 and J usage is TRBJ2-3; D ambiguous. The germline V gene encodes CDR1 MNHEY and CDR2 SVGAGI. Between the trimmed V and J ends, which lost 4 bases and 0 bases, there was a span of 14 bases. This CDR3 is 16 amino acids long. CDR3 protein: CASSSSSADSTDTQYF. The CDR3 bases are TGTGCCAGCAGTTCGTCAAGCGCCGACAGCACAGATACGCAGTATTTT.

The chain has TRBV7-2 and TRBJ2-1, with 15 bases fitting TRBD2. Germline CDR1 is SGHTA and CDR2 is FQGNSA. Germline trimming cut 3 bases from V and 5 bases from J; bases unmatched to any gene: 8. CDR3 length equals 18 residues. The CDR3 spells CASSLRTSGRARNNEQFF. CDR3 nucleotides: TGTGCCAGCAGCTTGAGGACTAGCGGGAGGGCTCGCAACAATGAGCAGTTCTTC.

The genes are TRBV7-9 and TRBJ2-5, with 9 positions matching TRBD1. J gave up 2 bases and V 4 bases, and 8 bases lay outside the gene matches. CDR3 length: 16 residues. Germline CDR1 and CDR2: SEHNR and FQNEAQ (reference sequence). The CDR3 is CASSSMPGQGQETQYF. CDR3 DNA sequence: TGTGCCAGCAGCTCCATGCCGGGACAGGGTCAAGAGACCCAGTACTTC.

CDR3 nucleotide sequence: TGTGCCAGCAGTTCCTCGGACAGCCTCACTGAAGCTTTCTTT. As protein: CASSSSDSLTEAFF. The chain joins TRBV6-5 to TRBJ1-1, with D perhaps matching TRBD1 (6 bases). Between the trimmed V and J ends, which lost 4 bases and 4 bases, there was a span of 13 bases. Germline values: CDR1 MNHEY, CDR2 SVGAGI. This CDR3 has 14 residues.

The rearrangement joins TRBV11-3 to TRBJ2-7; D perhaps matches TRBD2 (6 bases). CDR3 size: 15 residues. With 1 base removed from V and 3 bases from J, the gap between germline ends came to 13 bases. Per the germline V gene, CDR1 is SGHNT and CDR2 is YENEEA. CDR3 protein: CASSLGSGLNYEQYF. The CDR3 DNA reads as TGTGCCAGCAGCTTAGGTTCGGGACTTAACTACGAGCAGTACTTC.

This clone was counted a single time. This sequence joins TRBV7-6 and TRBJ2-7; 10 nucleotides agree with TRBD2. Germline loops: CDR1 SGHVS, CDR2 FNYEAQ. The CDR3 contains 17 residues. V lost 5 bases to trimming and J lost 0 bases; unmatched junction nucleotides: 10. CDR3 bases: TGTGCCAGCAGCCCCGGGTCTAGCGGGAGCCCCTCCTACGAGCAGTACTTC. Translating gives CASSPGSSGSPSYEQYF.

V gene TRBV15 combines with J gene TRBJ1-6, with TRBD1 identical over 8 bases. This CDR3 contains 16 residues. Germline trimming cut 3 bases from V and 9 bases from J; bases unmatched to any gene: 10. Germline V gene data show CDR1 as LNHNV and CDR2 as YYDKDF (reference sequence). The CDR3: CATSRDPGQASSPLHF. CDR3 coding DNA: TGTGCCACCAGCAGGGATCCGGGACAGGCAAGTTCACCCCTCCACTTT.

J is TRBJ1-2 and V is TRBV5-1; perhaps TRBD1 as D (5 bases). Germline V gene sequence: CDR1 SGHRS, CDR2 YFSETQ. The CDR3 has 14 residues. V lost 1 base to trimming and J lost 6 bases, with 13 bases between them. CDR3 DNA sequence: TGCGCCAGCAGCTTGATACCCGGGGGAAATGGCTACACCTTC. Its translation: CASSLIPGGNGYTF.

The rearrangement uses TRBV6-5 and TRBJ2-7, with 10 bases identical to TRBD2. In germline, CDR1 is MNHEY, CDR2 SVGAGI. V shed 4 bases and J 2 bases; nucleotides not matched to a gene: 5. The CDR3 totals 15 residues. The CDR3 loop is CASSSLAGEAYEQYF. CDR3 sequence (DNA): TGTGCCAGCAGTTCCCTAGCGGGAGAGGCCTACGAGCAGTACTTC.

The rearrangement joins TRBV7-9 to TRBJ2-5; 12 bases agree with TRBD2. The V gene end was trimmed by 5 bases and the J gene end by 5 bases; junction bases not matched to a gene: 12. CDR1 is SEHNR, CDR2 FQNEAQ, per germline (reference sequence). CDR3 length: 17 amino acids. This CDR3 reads CASSTRRLAGVGETQYF. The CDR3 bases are TGTGCCAGCAGCACCCGGCGACTAGCGGGAGTCGGGGAGACCCAGTACTTC.

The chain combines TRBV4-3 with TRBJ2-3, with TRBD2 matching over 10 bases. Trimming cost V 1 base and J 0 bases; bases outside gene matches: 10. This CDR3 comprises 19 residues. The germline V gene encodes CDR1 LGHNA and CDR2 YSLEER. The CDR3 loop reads CASSQVALAGDVSTDTQYF. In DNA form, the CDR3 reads TGCGCCAGCAGCCAAGTGGCCCTAGCGGGGGATGTTAGCACAGATACGCAGTATTTT.

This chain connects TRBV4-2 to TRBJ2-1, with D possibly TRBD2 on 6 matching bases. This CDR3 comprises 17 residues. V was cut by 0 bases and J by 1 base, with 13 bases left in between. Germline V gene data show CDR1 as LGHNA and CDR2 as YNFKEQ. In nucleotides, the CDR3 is TGTGCCAGCAGCCAAGATGGGGAGGTAAGATCCTACAATGAGCAGTTCTTC. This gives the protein CASSQDGEVRSYNEQFF.

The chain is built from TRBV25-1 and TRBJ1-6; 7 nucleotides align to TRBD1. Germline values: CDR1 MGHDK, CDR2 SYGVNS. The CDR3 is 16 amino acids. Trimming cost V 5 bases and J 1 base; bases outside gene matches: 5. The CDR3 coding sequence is TGTGCCAGCAGTTTGAACAGGGGATCCTATAATTCACCCCTCCACTTT. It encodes CASSLNRGSYNSPLHF.

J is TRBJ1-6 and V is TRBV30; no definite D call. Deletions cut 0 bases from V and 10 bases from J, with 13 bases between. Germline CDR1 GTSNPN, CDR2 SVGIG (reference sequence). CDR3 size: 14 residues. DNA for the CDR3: TGTGCCTGGAGTGTCCTGGGAGGGAGGTCACCCCTCCACTTT. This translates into CAWSVLGGRSPLHF.

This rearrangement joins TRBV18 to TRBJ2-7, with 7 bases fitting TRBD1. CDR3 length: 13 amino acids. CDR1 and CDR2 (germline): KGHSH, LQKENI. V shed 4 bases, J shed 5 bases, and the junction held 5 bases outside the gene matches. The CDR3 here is CASSLQTGNEQYF. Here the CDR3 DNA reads TGTGCCAGCTCACTCCAGACAGGGAACGAGCAGTACTTC.

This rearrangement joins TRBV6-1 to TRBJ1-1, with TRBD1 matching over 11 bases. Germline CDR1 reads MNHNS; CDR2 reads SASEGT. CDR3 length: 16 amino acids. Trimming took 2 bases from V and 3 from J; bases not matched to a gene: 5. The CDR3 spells CASSEFGQGADTEAFF. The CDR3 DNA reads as TGTGCCAGCAGTGAATTTGGACAGGGGGCCGACACTGAAGCTTTCTTT.

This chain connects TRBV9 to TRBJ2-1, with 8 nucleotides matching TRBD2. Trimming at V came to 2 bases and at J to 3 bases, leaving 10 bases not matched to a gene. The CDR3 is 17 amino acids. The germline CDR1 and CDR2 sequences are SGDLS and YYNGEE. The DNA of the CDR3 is TGTGCCAGCAGCGTTACTTGGCGGGAGGATTACTACAATGAGCAGTTCTTC. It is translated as CASSVTWREDYYNEQFF.

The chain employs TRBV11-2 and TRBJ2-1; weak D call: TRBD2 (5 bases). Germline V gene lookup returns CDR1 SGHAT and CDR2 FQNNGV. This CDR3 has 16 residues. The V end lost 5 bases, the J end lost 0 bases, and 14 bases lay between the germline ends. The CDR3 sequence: CASSTWETRSYNEQFF. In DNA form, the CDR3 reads TGTGCCAGCAGCACCTGGGAGACCCGCTCCTACAATGAGCAGTTCTTC.

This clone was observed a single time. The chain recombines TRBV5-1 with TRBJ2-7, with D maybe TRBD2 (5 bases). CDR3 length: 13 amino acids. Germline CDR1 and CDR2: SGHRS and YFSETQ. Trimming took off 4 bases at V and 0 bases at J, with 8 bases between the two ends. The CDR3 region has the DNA TGCGCCAGCAGCCACGGGATCTCCTACGAGCAGTACTTC. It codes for CASSHGISYEQYF.

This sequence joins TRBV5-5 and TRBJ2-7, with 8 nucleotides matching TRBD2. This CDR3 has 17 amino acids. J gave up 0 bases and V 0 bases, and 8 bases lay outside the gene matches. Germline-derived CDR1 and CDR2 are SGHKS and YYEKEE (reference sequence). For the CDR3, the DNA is TGTGCCAGCAGCTTGGGCCTAGCGGGCTTTAGCTCCTACGAGCAGTACTTC. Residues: CASSLGLAGFSSYEQYF. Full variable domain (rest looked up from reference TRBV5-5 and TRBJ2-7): DAGVTQSPTHLIKTRGQQVTLRCSPISGHKSVSWYQQVLGQGPQFIFQYYEKEERGRGNFPDRFSARQFPNYSSELNVNALLLGDSALYLCASSLGLAGFSSYEQYFGPGTRLTVT.

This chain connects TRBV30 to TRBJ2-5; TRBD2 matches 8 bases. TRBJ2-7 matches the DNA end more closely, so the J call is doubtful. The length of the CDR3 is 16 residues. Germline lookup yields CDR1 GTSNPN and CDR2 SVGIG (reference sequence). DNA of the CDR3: TGTGCCTGCGATAGGGGTTTCGGGACTAGTCGTTCCGAGCAGTACTTC. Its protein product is CACDRGFGTSRSEQYF.

This CDR3 reads CASSSPGNWEKLFF. The CDR3 DNA follows: TGTGCCAGCAGTTCTCCAGGGAATTGGGAAAAACTGTTTTTT. The J gene is TRBJ1-4, the V gene TRBV28, with TRBD1 as a possible D gene (5 bases). Germline values: CDR1 MDHEN, CDR2 SYDVKM. The V end was cut by 4 bases, the J end by 8 bases, with 14 bases between. The CDR3 contains 14 residues.

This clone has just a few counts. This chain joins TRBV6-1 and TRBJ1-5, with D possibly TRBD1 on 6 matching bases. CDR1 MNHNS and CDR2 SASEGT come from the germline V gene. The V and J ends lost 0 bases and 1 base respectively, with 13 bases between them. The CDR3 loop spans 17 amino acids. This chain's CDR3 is CASSEARGGVSNQPQHF. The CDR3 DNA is TGTGCCAGCAGTGAAGCTCGGGGGGGCGTGAGCAATCAGCCCCAGCATTTT.